Below, one TCR beta chain is given with its context. Its matching antigen is unknown. Assay: immunoSEQ multiplex PCR; the TCRdb copy retains only in-frame clones and omits some. The data contain around 41,000 clones, 80% to 85% of them singletons. This sample was included in a study of a mutant IDH1 vaccine in newly diagnosed glioma. Study information: Most had both radiotherapy and temozolomide beforehand; others had only one.

The time point: week 11, during vaccination. Topical imiquimod accompanied each vaccine dose, which consisted of 300 ug of mutant IDH1 20-mer peptide. Germline CDR1 reads MDHEN; CDR2 reads SYDVKM. CDR3 length: 12 amino acids. The germline V and J ends were trimmed by 6 bases and 5 bases, with 11 bases remaining between them. The sequences come from PBMCs, collected from a glioma patient whose treatment included an IDH1 peptide vaccine. The chain joins TRBV28 to TRBJ2-7; weak D call: TRBD1 (6 bases). The TCR was taken from a man in his forties with glioma. DNA for the CDR3: TGTGCCAGCAGCGGGACAACCAACGAGCAGTACTTC. This codes for CASSGTTNEQYF.